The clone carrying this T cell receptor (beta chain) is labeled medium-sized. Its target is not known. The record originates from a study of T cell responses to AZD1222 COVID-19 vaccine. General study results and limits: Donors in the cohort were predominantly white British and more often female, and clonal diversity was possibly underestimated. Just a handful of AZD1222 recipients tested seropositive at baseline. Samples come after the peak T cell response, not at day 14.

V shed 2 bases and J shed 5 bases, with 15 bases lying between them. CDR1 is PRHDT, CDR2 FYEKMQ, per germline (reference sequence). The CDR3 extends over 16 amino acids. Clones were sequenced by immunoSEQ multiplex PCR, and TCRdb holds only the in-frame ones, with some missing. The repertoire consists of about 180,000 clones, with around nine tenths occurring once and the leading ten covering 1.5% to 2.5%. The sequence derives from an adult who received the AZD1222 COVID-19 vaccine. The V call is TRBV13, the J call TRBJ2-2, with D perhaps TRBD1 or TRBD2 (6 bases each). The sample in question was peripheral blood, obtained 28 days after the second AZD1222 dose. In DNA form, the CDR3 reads TGTGCCAGCAGCTTAAGGGGGGACGGTCGAACCGGGGAGCTGTTTTTT. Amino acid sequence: CASSLRGDGRTGELFF.